This T cell receptor beta chain was sequenced for a study of cytotoxic CD8 clonotypes in ibrutinib-treated CLL. As for the study in general: Among patients, around 25 responded partially and 2 completely; roughly 15 then stayed remitted and roughly 12 progressed after median around 70 months. Findings of the study overall: A rise in clonality was seen at ibrutinib response, and a fall back toward baseline was seen at progression.

The germline V gene has CDR1 MNHEY and CDR2 SVGAGI. This CDR3 is built from 12 residues. The germline V and J ends were trimmed by 5 bases and 5 bases, with 7 bases remaining between them. The method was immunoSEQ multiplex PCR; TCRdb's version includes in-frame clones alone and lacks a portion of them. This table holds around 250,000 clones, 70% found once. About this clone itself: Antigen unknown.

Material: PBMCs, obtained after 24 months of ibrutinib treatment. The gene calls are TRBV6-5 and TRBJ2-1, with D possibly matching TRBD1 (5 bases). The receptor was isolated from a human donor with chronic lymphocytic leukemia. DNA for the CDR3: TGTGCCAGCAGTCCCAGGGACAATGAGCAGTTCTTC. It translates to CASSPRDNEQFF.